One sample yielded the 18 T cell receptor beta chains listed below, sequenced in a study of OX40 agonist ivuxolimab in advanced cancers. Method: immunoSEQ multiplex PCR; TCRdb's copy keeps in-frame clones and lacks some. The sample lists around 70,000 clones, more than 70% occurring once. Material: CD4+ or CD8+ T cells sorted from blood, obtained in a trial of the OX40 agonist ivuxolimab. The receptors here all came from an adult with an advanced solid tumor such as melanoma, head and neck, liver or kidney cancer.

This clone occurred once. The chain combines TRBV5-1 with TRBJ1-1; 8 bases fit TRBD1. CDR1 is SGHRS, CDR2 YFSETQ, per germline. J gave up 3 bases and V 4 bases, and 11 bases lay outside the gene matches. This CDR3 contains 16 residues. Here the CDR3 reads CASSTGTGRRDTEAFF. In DNA, the CDR3 is TGCGCCAGCAGCACTGGGACAGGTCGGCGCGACACTGAAGCTTTCTTT.

This chain connects TRBV4-1 to TRBJ2-1; 8 nucleotides align to TRBD2. Germline CDR1 MGHRA, CDR2 YSYEKL. This CDR3 spans 14 amino acids. The V segment lost 10 bases and the J segment 5 bases; nucleotides outside the gene matches: 10. CDR3 loop: CATKGRGADNEQFF. The DNA of the CDR3 is TGCGCCACCAAGGGGCGGGGGGCCGACAATGAGCAGTTCTTC.

The chain carries TRBV18 and TRBJ2-1; the match to TRBD2 covers 11 bases. The ends lost 5 bases at V and 6 bases at J; junction bases unmatched: 6. The CDR3 is 15 residues long. Germline V gene lookup returns CDR1 KGHSH and CDR2 LQKENI. Here the CDR3 reads CASSKLAGVGNEQFF. The CDR3 coding sequence is TGTGCCAGCTCAAAACTAGCGGGAGTGGGCAATGAGCAGTTCTTC.

This clone was counted between two and nine times. An end of the junction does not agree with germline; a read error may underlie this. The chain combines TRBV7-7 with TRBJ1-4, with D unclear. There are 13 residues in the CDR3. CDR1 is SSHAT, CDR2 FNYEAQ, per germline (reference sequence). As DNA, the CDR3 is TGTGCTAGCAGCCAACCACCTTGTGAAAAACTGTTTTTT. Protein product: CASSQPPCEKLFF.

The rearrangement joins TRBV5-1 to TRBJ1-4; D possibly corresponds to TRBD1 (5 bases). The germline CDR1 and CDR2 sequences are SGHRS and YFSETQ. V shed 2 bases and J shed 1 base, with 9 bases lying between them. The CDR3 is made up of 15 amino acids. The CDR3 sequence: CASSFSGVTNEKLFF. The CDR3 nucleotides are TGCGCCAGCAGCTTCTCGGGGGTAACTAATGAAAAACTGTTTTTT.

The chain uses TRBV12-5 and TRBJ1-1; tentatively, D is TRBD1 (5 bases). Looked up from germline, CDR1 is LGHNT and CDR2 is FRNRAP. The CDR3 runs to 16 residues. The V end lost 3 bases, the J end lost 4 bases, and 18 bases lay between the germline ends. The CDR3 nucleotides are TGTGCTAGTGGTTTCCTCTTGACCGGACAAAGCACTGAAGCTTTCTTT. Translation: CASGFLLTGQSTEAFF. Drawing the rest from reference TRBV12-5 and TRBJ1-1, the complete variable domain is DARVTQTPRHKVTEMGQEVTMRCQPILGHNTVFWYRQTMMQGLELLAYFRNRAPLDDSGMPKDRFSAEMPDATLATLKIQPSEPRDSAVYFCASGFLLTGQSTEAFFGQGTRLTVV.

V usage is TRBV5-1 and J usage is TRBJ2-1, with TRBD2 matching over 15 bases. J was trimmed by 3 bases and V by 4 bases; bases with no gene match: 8. Germline CDR1 is SGHRS and CDR2 is YFSETQ. This CDR3 comprises 18 residues. CDR3 in amino acids: CASSPGTSGGTVYNEQFF. The CDR3 DNA sequence: TGCGCCAGCAGCCCCGGGACTAGCGGGGGGACCGTCTACAATGAGCAGTTCTTC.

J is TRBJ2-5 and V is TRBV5-5, with 10 bases matching TRBD2. Germline trimming cut 4 bases from V and 2 bases from J; bases unmatched to any gene: 11. The CDR3 runs to 17 residues. Germline CDR1 SGHKS, CDR2 YYEKEE (reference sequence). This CDR3 is CASSQGPSGSGQETQYF. As DNA, the CDR3 is TGTGCCAGCAGCCAGGGGCCTAGCGGGAGTGGACAAGAGACCCAGTACTTC.

This chain uses TRBV4-3 with TRBJ2-7; TRBD1 or TRBD2 may be the D gene (5 bases each). The CDR3 consists of 15 residues. V was clipped by 2 bases and J by 4 bases, with 15 bases between them. The germline V gene encodes CDR1 LGHNA and CDR2 YSLEER. The CDR3, as DNA: TGCGCCAGCAGCCAATCCATGGGACGGATGTACGAGCAGTACTTC. It codes for CASSQSMGRMYEQYF.

This clone was counted a single time. V and J are TRBV7-2 and TRBJ2-3; D is uncertain. Trimming pared 4 bases from V and 2 bases from J, leaving 10 bases between. From germline, CDR1 is SGHTA and CDR2 FQGNSA. This CDR3 spans 14 amino acids. The CDR3 reads CASSSLGLTDTQYF. DNA for the CDR3: TGTGCCAGCAGCTCCCTCGGGCTCACAGATACGCAGTATTTT.

The V and J genes are TRBV30 and TRBJ1-2; 9 bases map to TRBD1. The CDR3 is 16 residues long. Germline V gene data show CDR1 as GTSNPN and CDR2 as SVGIG (reference sequence). Trimming removed 7 bases from V and 2 bases from J; junction bases left unmatched: 14. The CDR3 sequence: CASTLKMGQGNYGYTF. In DNA form, the CDR3 reads TGTGCCTCGACGTTAAAAATGGGACAGGGAAACTATGGCTACACCTTC.

The V call is TRBV27, the J call TRBJ1-2; 11 bases are shared with TRBD1. Trimming cost V 5 bases and J 8 bases; bases outside gene matches: 4. Germline CDR1 MNHEY, CDR2 SMNVEV (reference sequence). The CDR3 is 13 residues long. CDR3 nucleotides: TGTGCCAGCAGTGGACAGGGGGCGCAGGGCTACACCTTC. As protein: CASSGQGAQGYTF.

A single count supports this clone. The chain joins TRBV7-8 to TRBJ1-2; D not resolved. CDR3 length: 14 residues. The V end was cut by 3 bases, the J end by 2 bases, with 10 bases between. Per germline, CDR1 SGHVS and CDR2 FQNEAQ. CDR3 nucleotide sequence: TGTGCCAGCAGCTTGGAACCAGAAAACTATGGCTACACCTTC. It translates to CASSLEPENYGYTF.

V and J are TRBV5-5 and TRBJ1-1; D is perhaps TRBD1 (5 bases). Germline V gene data show CDR1 as SGHKS and CDR2 as YYEKEE (reference sequence). The CDR3 has 14 residues. Trimming took 4 bases from V and 1 from J, leaving 11 bases between them. The DNA for the CDR3 is TGTGCCAGCAGCGCAATCGGACAGAACACTGAAGCTTTCTTT. This encodes CASSAIGQNTEAFF.

CDR3 residues: CASSPVAGSRPYEQYF. CDR3 in DNA: TGTGCCAGCAGCCCGGTCGCCGGTTCCAGACCCTACGAGCAGTACTTC. V gene TRBV5-8 combines with J gene TRBJ2-7, with D unresolved. V shed 4 bases and J shed 2 bases, with 19 bases lying between them. The CDR3 is 16 amino acids. The V gene's germline CDR1 is SGHTS and CDR2 YDEGEE.

V gene TRBV30 combines with J gene TRBJ1-2; D not resolved. Deletions cut 3 bases from V and 0 bases from J, with 14 bases between. Germline CDR1 GTSNPN, CDR2 SVGIG (reference sequence). This CDR3 comprises 15 residues. CDR3 sequence reads: CAWRVGPNSNYGYTF. Here the CDR3 DNA reads TGTGCCTGGAGGGTAGGGCCAAACTCTAACTATGGCTACACCTTC. Full variable domain (remainder filled in from reference TRBV30 and TRBJ1-2): SQTIHQWPATLVQPVGSPLSLECTVEGTSNPNLYWYRQAAGRGLQLLFYSVGIGQISSEVPQNLSASRPQDRQFILSSKKLLLSDSGFYLCAWRVGPNSNYGYTFGSGTRLTVV.

Worth noting for this clone: Germline and junction disagree at one end, which may indicate a read error. The chain recombines TRBV7-7 with TRBJ2-1, with a possible D match to TRBD2 (5 bases). The CDR3 consists of 14 residues. The germline CDR1 and CDR2 sequences are SSHAT and FNYEAQ (reference sequence). This CDR3 is CASSPGGRTNEQFF. The CDR3, as DNA: TGTGCTAGCAGCCCCGGAGGCCGGACGAATGAGCAGTTCTTC.

The chain recombines TRBV18 with TRBJ2-3, with TRBD2 matching over 8 bases. The CDR3 covers 15 residues. The ends lost 6 bases at V and 4 bases at J; junction bases unmatched: 9. CDR1 KGHSH and CDR2 LQKENI come from the germline V gene. The CDR3 bases are TGTGCCAGCTCCCCCAGCGGGGGAAGTGCAGATACGCAGTATTTT. Residues: CASSPSGGSADTQYF.